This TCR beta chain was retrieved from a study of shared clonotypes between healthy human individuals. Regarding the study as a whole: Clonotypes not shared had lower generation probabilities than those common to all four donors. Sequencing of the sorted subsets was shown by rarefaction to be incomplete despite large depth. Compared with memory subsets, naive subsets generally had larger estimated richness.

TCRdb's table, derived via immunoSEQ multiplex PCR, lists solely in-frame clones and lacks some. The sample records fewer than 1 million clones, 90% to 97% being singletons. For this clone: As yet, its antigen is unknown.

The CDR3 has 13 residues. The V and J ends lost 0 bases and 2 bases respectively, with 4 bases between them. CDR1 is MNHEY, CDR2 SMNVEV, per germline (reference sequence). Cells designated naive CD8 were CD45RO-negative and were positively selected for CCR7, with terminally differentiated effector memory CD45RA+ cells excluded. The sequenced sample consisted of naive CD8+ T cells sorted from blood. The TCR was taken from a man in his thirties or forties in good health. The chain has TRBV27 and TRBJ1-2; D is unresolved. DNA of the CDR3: TGTGCCAGCAGTTTATCCAGAAACTATGGCTACACCTTC. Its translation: CASSLSRNYGYTF.